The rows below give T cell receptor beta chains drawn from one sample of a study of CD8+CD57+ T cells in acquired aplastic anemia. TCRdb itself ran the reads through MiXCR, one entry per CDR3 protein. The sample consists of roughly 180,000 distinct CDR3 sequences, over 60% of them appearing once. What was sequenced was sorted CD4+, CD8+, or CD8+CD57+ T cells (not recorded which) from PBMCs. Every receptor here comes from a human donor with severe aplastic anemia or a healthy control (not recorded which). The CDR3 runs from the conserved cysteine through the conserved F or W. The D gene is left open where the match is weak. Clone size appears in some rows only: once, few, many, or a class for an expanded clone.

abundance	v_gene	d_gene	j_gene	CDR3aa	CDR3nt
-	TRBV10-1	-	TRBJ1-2	CASSERPNYGYTF	TGCGCCAGCAGTGAGCGACCTAACTATGGCTACACCTTC
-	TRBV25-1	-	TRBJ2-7	CASSADYRDYEQYF	TGTGCCAGCAGTGCCGATTACAGGGACTACGAGCAGTACTTC
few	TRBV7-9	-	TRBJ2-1	CASSLDGSWREQFF	TGTGCCAGCAGCTTAGATGGCTCTTGGCGCGAGCAGTTCTTC
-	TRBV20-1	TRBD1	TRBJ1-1	CSARTGGLNTEAFF	TGCAGTGCTAGGACAGGGGGCCTGAACACTGAAGCTTTCTTT
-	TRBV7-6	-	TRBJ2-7	CASSLAGVTEQYF	TGTGCCAGCAGCTTAGCCGGGGTTACCGAGCAGTACTTC
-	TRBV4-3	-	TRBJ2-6	CASSQVLTF	TGCGCCAGCAGCCAAGTCCTGACTTTC
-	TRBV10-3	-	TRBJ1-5	CAITADSNQPQHF	TGTGCCATCACGGCAGATAGCAATCAGCCCCAGCATTTT
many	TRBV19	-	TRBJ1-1	CASYGTEAFF	TGTGCCAGTTATGGGACTGAAGCTTTCTTT
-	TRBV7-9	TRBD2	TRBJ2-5	CASSFPSDRGGGETQYF	TGTGCCAGCAGCTTCCCCTCAGACCGGGGGGGCGGAGAGACCCAGTACTTC
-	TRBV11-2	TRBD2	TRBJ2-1	CASSLDTSEEDNEQFF	TGTGCCAGCAGCTTAGATACTAGCGAGGAAGACAATGAGCAGTTCTTC
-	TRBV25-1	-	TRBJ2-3	CASSDQRSTDTQYF	TGTGCCAGCAGTGATCAGAGAAGCACAGATACGCAGTATTTT
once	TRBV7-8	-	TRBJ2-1	CASSFMGRTAPSYNEQFF	TGTGCCAGCAGCTTTATGGGACGGACGGCACCCTCCTACAATGAGCAGTTCTTC
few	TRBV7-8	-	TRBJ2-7	CASSLDLYEQYF	TGTGCCAGCAGCTTAGACCTCTACGAGCAGTACTTC
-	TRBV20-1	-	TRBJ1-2	CSARDNREQRYTF	TGCAGTGCTAGAGATAACAGGGAACAGCGCTACACCTTC
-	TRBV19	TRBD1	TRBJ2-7	CASSKGQGVTPYYYEQYF	TGTGCCAGTAGTAAGGGACAGGGGGTAACTCCGTACTACTACGAGCAGTACTTC
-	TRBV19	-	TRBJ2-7	CASSISNQDYEQYF	TGTGCCAGTAGTATATCCAATCAAGACTACGAGCAGTACTTC
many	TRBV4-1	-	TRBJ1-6	CASSPVKTELRLSESPLHF	TGCGCCAGCAGCCCTGTGAAGACGGAGCTTAGGTTATCAGAATCACCCCTCCACTTT
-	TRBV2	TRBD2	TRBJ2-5	CASSEPLAGGETQYF	TGTGCCAGCAGTGAGCCCCTAGCGGGGGGGGAGACCCAGTACTTC
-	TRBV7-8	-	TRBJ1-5	CASSLGAGQPQHF	TGTGCCAGCAGCTTAGGGGCGGGTCAGCCCCAGCATTTT
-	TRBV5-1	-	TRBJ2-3	CASSAAPGATDTQYF	TGCGCCAGCAGCGCAGCCCCAGGGGCCACAGATACGCAGTATTTT
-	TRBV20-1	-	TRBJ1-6	CSGPGKEESPLHF	TGCAGTGGCCCGGGGAAGGAAGAATCACCCCTCCACTTT
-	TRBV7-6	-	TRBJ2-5	CASSRDSMIETQYF	TGTGCCAGCAGCCGCGATTCTATGATTGAGACCCAGTACTTC
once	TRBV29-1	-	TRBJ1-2	CSARAALDGGYTF	TGCAGTGCTAGAGCCGCGTTGGACGGTGGCTACACCTTC
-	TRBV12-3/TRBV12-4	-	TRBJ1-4	CASRTSGPSGKLFF	TGTGCCAGCAGGACGTCGGGGCCCTCGGGGAAACTGTTTTTT
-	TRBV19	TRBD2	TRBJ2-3	CASSVSGGLYNEQYF	TGTGCCAGTAGTGTCAGCGGGGGGCTTTACAATGAGCAGTATTTT
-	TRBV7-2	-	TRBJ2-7	CASSSGGSGGVEQYF	TGTGCCAGCAGCTCAGGGGGTTCAGGGGGGGTCGAGCAGTACTTC
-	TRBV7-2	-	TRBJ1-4	CASSFGGGRSEKLFF	TGTGCCAGCAGCTTCGGGGGGGGAAGATCAGAAAAACTGTTTTTT
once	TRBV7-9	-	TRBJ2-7	CAGQPGGQGRYEQYF	TGTGCCGGTCAACCTGGGGGCCAGGGACGGTACGAGCAGTACTTC
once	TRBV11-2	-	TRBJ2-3	CASSLQVTQYF	TGTGCCAGCAGCTTACAGGTAACGCAGTATTTT
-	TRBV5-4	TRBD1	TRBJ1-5	CASSRTGGSNQPQHF	TGTGCCAGCAGCAGGACAGGGGGCAGCAATCAGCCCCAGCATTTT
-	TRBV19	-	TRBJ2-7	CASSKAEITAEQYF	TGTGCCAGTAGTAAGGCGGAGATCACCGCCGAGCAGTACTTC
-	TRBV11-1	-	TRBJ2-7	CASSHLGTDGSYEQYF	TGTGCCAGCAGCCATTTGGGTACGGACGGTTCCTACGAGCAGTACTTC
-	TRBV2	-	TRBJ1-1	CASRGDISEAFF	TGTGCCAGCCGCGGGGACATCTCCGAAGCTTTCTTT